This TCR beta chain emerged from a study of identical twins. TCRdb fed the 5' RACE reads into MiXCR, producing one record per CDR3 protein. The repertoire holds 400,000 to 500,000 distinct CDR3 sequences, roughly 20% seen once, with about 12% in the top ten. Germline CDR1 and CDR2: SGHRS and YFSETQ. The CDR3 spans 14 residues. V lost 4 bases and J lost 5, with 15 bases in between. This clonotype was sampled from a man in his forties or fifties in good health. The sample taken for sequencing was naive T cells sorted from blood. This chain joins TRBV5-1 and TRBJ2-5; D remains ambiguous. The CDR3 loop reads CASSIQRPRETQYF. CDR3 DNA sequence: TGCGCCAGCAGCATTCAGCGCCCCCGGGAGACCCAGTACTTC.